This is a list of T cell receptor beta chains from one sample in a study of OX40 agonist ivuxolimab in advanced cancers. Libraries were prepared by immunoSEQ multiplex PCR; TCRdb keeps only in-frame clonotypes and omits some of them. Among 70,000 or so clones listed, almost 90% were seen once. This specimen consisted of CD4+ or CD8+ T cells sorted from blood, obtained in a trial of the OX40 agonist ivuxolimab. The receptors come from an adult with an advanced solid tumor such as melanoma, head and neck, liver or kidney cancer. CDR3s include the opening cysteine and the closing phenylalanine or tryptophan. The order of the fields is J gene, D gene, V gene, clone size, CDR3 DNA, CDR3 protein. The D gene is left open where the match is weak. A clone size is listed for some rows: how often the clone was seen (once, few, many), or a class if it is expanded.

j_call: TRBJ2-3; d_call: TRBD1; v_call: TRBV9; clone_size: -; cdr3_nt: TGTGCCAGCAGCGTCAGGGGGCAAACAGATACGCAGTATTTT; cdr3_aa: CASSVRGQTDTQYF
j_call: TRBJ2-1; d_call: TRBD2; v_call: TRBV5-1; clone_size: -; cdr3_nt: TGCGCCAGCAGCCCTACACTAGCGGGGAGGCCCGGCGAGCAGTTCTTC; cdr3_aa: CASSPTLAGRPGEQFF
j_call: TRBJ2-5; d_call: TRBD2; v_call: TRBV5-6; clone_size: -; cdr3_nt: TGTGCCAGCAGCCGGGCTAGCGGGGGGGTCCAAGAGACCCAGTACTTC; cdr3_aa: CASSRASGGVQETQYF
j_call: TRBJ2-5; d_call: -; v_call: TRBV10-3; clone_size: -; cdr3_nt: TGTGCCATCAGTGATGCCCCTCGGGGTGCTGGGGCCCAGTACTTC; cdr3_aa: CAISDAPRGAGAQYF
j_call: TRBJ2-5; d_call: -; v_call: TRBV7-9; clone_size: -; cdr3_nt: TGTGCCAGCAGCCCATCATCGGGGACCCAGTACTTC; cdr3_aa: CASSPSSGTQYF
j_call: TRBJ2-7; d_call: -; v_call: TRBV6-5; clone_size: -; cdr3_nt: TGTGCCAGCAGCATACAGGGATCAACCTACGAGCAGTACTTC; cdr3_aa: CASSIQGSTYEQYF
j_call: TRBJ2-7; d_call: -; v_call: TRBV28; clone_size: -; cdr3_nt: TGTGCCAGCAGTCCGCCTGATCCCTACGAGCAGTACTTC; cdr3_aa: CASSPPDPYEQYF
j_call: TRBJ2-1; d_call: -; v_call: TRBV7-5; clone_size: -; cdr3_nt: TGTGCCAGTTCCCACCCAGTGTCCGGGACTAGCAATGAGCAGTTCTTC; cdr3_aa: CASSHPVSGTSNEQFF
j_call: TRBJ1-2; d_call: -; v_call: TRBV11-3; clone_size: once; cdr3_nt: TGTGCCAGCAGCTTACATGGCTACACCTTC; cdr3_aa: CASSLHGYTF
j_call: TRBJ2-1; d_call: TRBD1; v_call: TRBV5-5; clone_size: -; cdr3_nt: TGTGCCAGCAGCTCCTCCGGGACAGACATCTACAATGAGCAGTTCTTC; cdr3_aa: CASSSSGTDIYNEQFF
j_call: TRBJ1-4; d_call: TRBD1; v_call: TRBV6-1; clone_size: once; cdr3_nt: TGTGCCAGCAGTCAGGGGGCAACTAATGAAAAACTGTTTTTT; cdr3_aa: CASSQGATNEKLFF
j_call: TRBJ2-7; d_call: TRBD2; v_call: TRBV6-5; clone_size: once; cdr3_nt: TGTGCCAGCAGCCCCAGCGGGGGGTACGAGCAGTACTTC; cdr3_aa: CASSPSGGYEQYF
j_call: TRBJ1-1; d_call: -; v_call: TRBV7-9; clone_size: -; cdr3_nt: TGTGCCAGCAACCTACAGAGAGAGAACACTGAAGCTTTCTTT; cdr3_aa: CASNLQRENTEAFF
j_call: TRBJ2-5; d_call: -; v_call: TRBV28; clone_size: -; cdr3_nt: TGTGCCAGCAGTTTAGGGGGAAATCAAGAGACCCAGTACTTC; cdr3_aa: CASSLGGNQETQYF
j_call: TRBJ1-1; d_call: -; v_call: TRBV18; clone_size: -; cdr3_nt: TGTGCCAGCTCACCACCCCACAGTAACGGAGAAGCTTTCTTT; cdr3_aa: CASSPPHSNGEAFF
j_call: TRBJ1-5; d_call: TRBD1; v_call: TRBV6-1; clone_size: -; cdr3_nt: TGTGCCAGCAGGTCTACAGGGGCGGCGAATCAGCCCCAGCATTTT; cdr3_aa: CASRSTGAANQPQHF
j_call: TRBJ2-3; d_call: TRBD1; v_call: TRBV6-1; clone_size: -; cdr3_nt: TGTGCCGCGGTGGACAGGCACACAGATACGCAGTATTTT; cdr3_aa: CAAVDRHTDTQYF
j_call: TRBJ1-6; d_call: -; v_call: TRBV19; clone_size: -; cdr3_nt: TGTGCCAGTAGTAGATCGGGGGGCGCGATGATGAATTCACCCCTCCACTTT; cdr3_aa: CASSRSGGAMMNSPLHF
j_call: TRBJ1-4; d_call: -; v_call: TRBV30; clone_size: -; cdr3_nt: TGTGCCTGGGCCGGAACAACGAGAGGTGAAAAACTGTTTTTT; cdr3_aa: CAWAGTTRGEKLFF
j_call: TRBJ1-2; d_call: TRBD1; v_call: TRBV6-1; clone_size: -; cdr3_nt: TGTGCCAGCAGTGAGCGGGACAGCCTTTTTGGATATGGCTACACCTTC; cdr3_aa: CASSERDSLFGYGYTF
j_call: TRBJ1-5; d_call: -; v_call: TRBV7-9; clone_size: -; cdr3_nt: TGTGCCAGCAGCTCCCGAGATCAGCCCCAGCATTTT; cdr3_aa: CASSSRDQPQHF
j_call: TRBJ2-1; d_call: TRBD1; v_call: TRBV4-3; clone_size: -; cdr3_nt: TGCGCCAGCAGCCAAGATTGGGGACAGGAATACAATGAGCAGTTCTTC; cdr3_aa: CASSQDWGQEYNEQFF
j_call: TRBJ1-2; d_call: -; v_call: TRBV28; clone_size: once; cdr3_nt: TGTGCCAGCAGTCCCTCAAGGGCCCGATCCCCCTATGGCTACACCTTC; cdr3_aa: CASSPSRARSPYGYTF
j_call: TRBJ1-5; d_call: TRBD1; v_call: TRBV5-5; clone_size: few; cdr3_nt: TGTGCCAGCAGTCGGACAGGGGATAGCAATCAGCCCCAGCATTTT; cdr3_aa: CASSRTGDSNQPQHF
j_call: TRBJ1-4; d_call: -; v_call: TRBV27; clone_size: -; cdr3_nt: TGTGCCAGCAGTTTATCGGGTCTGGAAATTTTCGAAAAACTGTTTTTT; cdr3_aa: CASSLSGLEIFEKLFF
j_call: TRBJ2-5; d_call: -; v_call: TRBV10-3; clone_size: -; cdr3_nt: TGTGCCATCAGTGAGGGGGGCCCAATAGCACAAGAGACCCAGTACTTC; cdr3_aa: CAISEGGPIAQETQYF
j_call: TRBJ1-4; d_call: TRBD1; v_call: TRBV18; clone_size: -; cdr3_nt: TGTGCCAGCTCACCCCCGGGACAGAGAGGTGAAAAACTGTTTTTT; cdr3_aa: CASSPPGQRGEKLFF
j_call: TRBJ2-2; d_call: -; v_call: TRBV7-8; clone_size: -; cdr3_nt: TGTGCCAGCAGCTTCCGAGGAGGGACGAACACCGGGGAGCTGTTTTTT; cdr3_aa: CASSFRGGTNTGELFF
j_call: TRBJ2-7; d_call: TRBD1; v_call: TRBV7-2; clone_size: -; cdr3_nt: TGTGCCAGCAGCCGGGGACAGGGGGGTCGAGAGCAGTACTTC; cdr3_aa: CASSRGQGGREQYF
j_call: TRBJ1-3; d_call: -; v_call: TRBV7-2; clone_size: -; cdr3_nt: TGTGCCAGCAGCTTGGGCTCTGGAAACACCATATATTTT; cdr3_aa: CASSLGSGNTIYF
j_call: TRBJ1-3; d_call: TRBD1; v_call: TRBV28; clone_size: -; cdr3_nt: TGTGCCACTGGGACAGGGAGGAACACCATATATTTT; cdr3_aa: CATGTGRNTIYF
j_call: TRBJ1-4; d_call: TRBD1; v_call: TRBV9; clone_size: once; cdr3_nt: TGTGCCAGCAGCGCCCAGGAGGGGGCGAGGAGGGAAAAACTGTTTTTT; cdr3_aa: CASSAQEGARREKLFF
j_call: TRBJ2-3; d_call: TRBD1; v_call: TRBV30; clone_size: -; cdr3_nt: TGTGCCTGGGACAGGGGTAGGCCAGATACGCAGTATTTT; cdr3_aa: CAWDRGRPDTQYF
j_call: TRBJ1-1; d_call: -; v_call: TRBV2; clone_size: few; cdr3_nt: TGTGCCAGCAAACAGTTGCTGAACACTGAAGCTTTCTTT; cdr3_aa: CASKQLLNTEAFF
j_call: TRBJ1-2; d_call: -; v_call: TRBV7-2; clone_size: -; cdr3_nt: TGTGCCAGCAAACTGAGTAGGGGGGACTATGGCTACACCTTC; cdr3_aa: CASKLSRGDYGYTF
j_call: TRBJ1-2; d_call: -; v_call: TRBV18; clone_size: -; cdr3_nt: TGTGCCAGCTCACCAGGGCTAAGGACGGAGGGCTACACCTTC; cdr3_aa: CASSPGLRTEGYTF
j_call: TRBJ1-6; d_call: TRBD1; v_call: TRBV7-9; clone_size: -; cdr3_nt: TGTGCCAGCAGCTTAGAAGGGGGCCTGTATAATTCACCCCTCCACTTT; cdr3_aa: CASSLEGGLYNSPLHF
j_call: TRBJ1-2; d_call: -; v_call: TRBV5-5; clone_size: -; cdr3_nt: TGTGCCAGCAGCTTGGTGCAGGGATTTAACTATGGCTACACCTTC; cdr3_aa: CASSLVQGFNYGYTF
j_call: TRBJ1-6; d_call: -; v_call: TRBV7-3; clone_size: -; cdr3_nt: TGTGCCAGCAGCTCCGGACAATTTTCACCCCTCCACTTT; cdr3_aa: CASSSGQFSPLHF
j_call: TRBJ1-4; d_call: -; v_call: TRBV15; clone_size: -; cdr3_nt: TGTGCCACCAGCAGAGGAGACAGCTCCTTAAGAAGGTTTTTT; cdr3_aa: CATSRGDSSLRRFF
j_call: TRBJ2-5; d_call: -; v_call: TRBV11-3; clone_size: -; cdr3_nt: TGTGCCAGCAGCTTGGGACAAGGAGGGCAAGAGACCCAGTACTTC; cdr3_aa: CASSLGQGGQETQYF
j_call: TRBJ2-5; d_call: -; v_call: TRBV28; clone_size: few; cdr3_nt: TGTGCCAGCAGTTTATGGGGAGAGACCCAGTACTTC; cdr3_aa: CASSLWGETQYF
j_call: TRBJ2-1; d_call: -; v_call: TRBV2; clone_size: -; cdr3_nt: TGTGCCAGCAGTTTAGTTGGAGGCAATGAGCAGTTCTTC; cdr3_aa: CASSLVGGNEQFF
j_call: TRBJ1-2; d_call: -; v_call: TRBV2; clone_size: -; cdr3_nt: TGTGCCAGCAGTGTTCATATTGAGGGACAAGATCAAGGCTACACCTTC; cdr3_aa: CASSVHIEGQDQGYTF
j_call: TRBJ1-6; d_call: -; v_call: TRBV9; clone_size: -; cdr3_nt: TGTGCCAGCAGCGTAGAATCAGGATTAAATAATTCACCCCTCCACTTT; cdr3_aa: CASSVESGLNNSPLHF